This T cell receptor beta chain came from a study of vaccination effects on CD4 cells after COVID-19. About the study: It was a median of 72 days after the second dose that post-vaccine samples were obtained.

Worth noting for this clone: What it binds is unknown.

Before sequencing, viral peptide pools were used by the ViraFEST assay to expand antigen-specific CD4+ T cells. After more than 8 days in culture, the CD4+ T cells were isolated. This individual contracted SARS-CoV-2 between March and December 2020, as verified by PCR. Participants were given two doses of BNT162b2 or mRNA-1273 vaccine. They grew roughly 2 million PBMC in each well, adding 7.5 to 10 IU/ml IL-2 and 8.5 to 10 ug/ml peptides. Some clones are missing from TCRdb's copy, which holds only in-frame ones; the method was immunoSEQ multiplex PCR. The table has 15,000 to 20,000 clones, just over 75% seen once. Overall study findings and caveats: Among infection- and vaccine-induced clones, marked clonal contraction occurred late after vaccination.

The CDR3 sequence is 14 residues long. The trim removed 4 bases at V and 8 bases at J, leaving 9 bases unmatched. The germline gives CDR1 SNHLY, CDR2 FYNNEI. The material was CD4+ T cells from PBMCs cultured with SARS-CoV-2 spike peptides, obtained after COVID-19 vaccination. This receptor was obtained from a human donor who had a prior SARS-CoV-2 infection. This chain uses TRBV2 with TRBJ1-1; 8 bases line up with TRBD1. The CDR3 bases are TGTGCCAGCAGTGGGTCATACAGGACAGGGGAAGCTTTCTTT. Translating it yields CASSGSYRTGEAFF.